The clone carrying this TCR beta chain occurred once. Clones were sequenced by immunoSEQ multiplex PCR, and TCRdb holds only the in-frame ones, with some missing. There are about 150,000 clones in the sample; 75% to 90% occur only once, and approximately 2.4% lies in the top ten. This specimen belongs to a study of blood T cell repertoires in COVID-19. Study context: Spain, Italy and the United States supplied samples that represented acute and convalescent COVID-19. T cells, B-cell-depleted T cells, or PBMCs supplied cDNA or gDNA.

This CDR3 comprises 12 residues. In germline, CDR1 is MNHNS, CDR2 SASEGT. V was shortened by 2 bases and J by 10 bases, with 11 bases between the two germline ends. The sample consisted of peripheral blood. The chain uses TRBV6-1 and TRBJ1-1, with D maybe TRBD1 (5 bases). This clonotype was obtained from a woman aged 70-85 years with acute or convalescent COVID-19. The CDR3 region has the DNA TGTGCCAGCAGTGAAAACGGCAGGGCAGCTTTCTTT. Protein sequence: CASSENGRAAFF.